The present TCR beta chain was sequenced within a study of regulatory T cells in long-lasting Graves disease (TCRdb year 2021). Concerning the study at large: In the newly diagnosed Graves' disease group, patients had been taking antithyroid drugs for less than 3 months. A total of 33 samples underwent TCR sequencing, from around 13 patients with persistent Graves' disease and 20 or so patients with newly diagnosed Graves' disease. Peripheral blood TCR sequencing and RNA sequencing compared persistent Graves' disease patients with newly diagnosed Graves' disease patients. The study took place in China and was registered as a clinical trial. Overall study outcomes, separate from this receptor: Persistent patients shared more public clonotypes among themselves (over 2,500) than newly diagnosed patients did (approximately 870). The authors noted that the small sample size was a limitation that may lower accuracy. Sequencing and analysis were limited to the TCR beta chain. Preferential use of TRBV28, TRBJ1-2 and TRBJ2-5 was observed in persistent disease, whereas TRBV20-1 and TRBJ2-1 were favored in newly diagnosed disease. Only peripheral blood was studied, because thyroid tissue, the primary lesion, was inaccessible. Compared with newly diagnosed patients, patients with persistent Graves' disease had lower TCR Shannon entropy and fewer highly expanded clones, which suggests clonal expansion.

This clonotype was recorded many times. The antigen this receptor binds is unknown. No base quality information exists; no much larger clone differs at one position. CDR1 and CDR2 (DFQATT, SNEGSKA) derive from the germline V gene (reference sequence). The CDR3 runs 16 amino acids, cysteine and phenylalanine included. CDR3 DNA is the only sequence kept; it has 48 bases, read in frame from the first base. The germline V and J ends show losses of 2 bases and 9 bases respectively, and no gene match explains 12 bases of the junction. The library was prepared using multiplex PCR. Instrument on record: Illumina HiSeq 4000. CDR3 regions were amplified by Arm-PCR with iRepertoire HTBI primers to construct TCR beta libraries. Before sequencing, the PCR products underwent gel purification. The original methods were these. Gene usage analysis of CDR3 amino acid clonotypes used the approximately 56 TRBV and about 14 TRBJ segments found across samples. COPE and FqMerger were used to merge filtered high-quality paired reads into contigs. BLAST was used to align contigs to IMGT TRBV, TRBD and TRBJ reference genes, with CDR3 defined following IMGT. Clonotypes above 0.1% frequency were classified as highly expanded clones. Shannon entropy served as the measure of repertoire diversity, while the Gini coefficient captured V-J evenness. A clonotype was considered public if more than one individual shared it. TCRdb's own reprocessing of the public reads used fastp at Q25 and MiXCR and kept productive beta chains. Entries are consolidated by CDR3 protein sequence, retaining the most common genes and DNA. These V and J calls are TCRdb output, not the study's own analysis. The sample table records hundreds of thousands of distinct CDR3 sequences; about 16% of these occur just once. The ten largest clonotypes hold 12% of the sample.

The time point label, as the study defines it: newly diagnosed GD, antithyroid drugs for less than 3 months. RNA was extracted from PBMCs in TRIzol for both TCR sequencing and RNA sequencing. The diagnosis of Graves' disease followed American Thyroid Association guidelines. The patients came from an endocrinology department in Xi'an, China. Each patient gave around 9 milliliters of peripheral blood, collected in an EDTA anticoagulant tube. PBMCs were isolated by Ficoll Paque Plus density gradient separation without further T cell sorting. An Agilent 2100 Bioanalyzer and agarose gel were used to assess RNA quality, and a NanoDrop 2000 was used to measure RNA concentration. These data also formed part of another study, on T cells in Graves' hyperthyroidism and ophthalmopathy. That second publication adds: Stable Graves' hyperthyroidism was defined as no progression to ophthalmopathy during 18 months of follow-up. Hyperthyroidism patients were aged 18 to 65 years and newly diagnosed, with disease duration of less than 2 months. Exclusion was applied to patients with uncontrolled infections, other autoimmune diseases, pregnancy or lactation. Diagnoses were based on clinical symptoms, serum thyroxine and TRAb, thyroid ultrasound and orbital computed tomography. A first-round RT-PCR of the TCR CDR3 used the HTBI primer set with the Qiagen OneStep RT-PCR kit. Blood samples also contained most of the expanded thyroid clonotypes (frequency above 0.001), which suggests that blood repertoires may reflect thyroid immune responses. A 13 V-J signature model separated ophthalmopathy from stable hyperthyroidism, with just over 85% sensitivity and 81.08% specificity in cross-validation and 80%/75% in testing. In validation, the model predicted progression to ophthalmopathy with 65% to 71% sensitivity and less than 80% specificity, a median of approximately 6.5 months before onset. A discovery cohort of roughly 100 patients, approximately 44 with Graves' ophthalmopathy and about 60 with stable Graves' hyperthyroidism, was used to find distinguishing TCR V-J signatures. An independent validation cohort of fewer than 20 hyperthyroidism patients and approximately 17 patients who later progressed to ophthalmopathy tested prospective prediction of ophthalmopathy. The roughly 90 discovery patients were divided at random into training and test sets in a 7:3 ratio. The study also compared thyroid tissue and blood T-cell repertoires from several Graves' hyperthyroidism patients. After blood sampling, hyperthyroidism patients were treated with methimazole at a starting dose of 30 mg daily, and ophthalmopathy patients were treated with high-dose intravenous methylprednisolone. A second multiplex PCR round built the libraries, followed by size selection and purification. Paired-end sequencing of the libraries was performed with 100 bp reads on an Illumina HiSeq2000. SOAPnuke was used to process the raw data, removing reads that contained adapters or uncalled bases, had a mean Phred below 15, or lacked an exact match to the constant primer or identifier. High-quality paired reads were merged using COPE v1.2.5, and each unique nucleotide sequence was defined as a clonotype. MiTCR v1.1 was used to align the clonotypes against IMGT TRBV, TRBD and TRBJ reference segments. Analysis was restricted to V-J combinations with a frequency above 0.0001, which covered over 98% of repertoires. A TCS score was defined as the ratio of F50 (clonal expansion) to E x V (chaos), with BLOSUM62-based TCRdist applied between CDR3 peptides within each V-J. Welch's t-statistics and random forest reduced 500 to 550 V-J features to roughly 13, which were used in a naive Bayes classifier (R e1071). No statistical method was used to fix the sample size in advance, and group allocation was not hidden from the investigators. The paper reports TCR Vbeta CDR3 sequencing of fewer than 150 peripheral blood samples: over 40 ophthalmopathy, under 80 hyperthyroidism and around 17 progressor patients.

The rearrangement combines TRBV20-1 with TRBJ2-3; 12 bases in between match TRBD2. The receptor was derived from a man between 18 and 35 years old with Graves disease. Donor details come from another sample of the same person, matched by shared clones. The specimen comprised peripheral blood mononuclear cells (PBMCs), sampled at new diagnosis, from a patient treated with antithyroid drugs. The CDR3 reads CSARPSLAGGPLTQYF. The nucleotides are TGCAGTGCTAGACCTTCCCTAGCGGGAGGGCCTCTGACGCAGTATTTT.